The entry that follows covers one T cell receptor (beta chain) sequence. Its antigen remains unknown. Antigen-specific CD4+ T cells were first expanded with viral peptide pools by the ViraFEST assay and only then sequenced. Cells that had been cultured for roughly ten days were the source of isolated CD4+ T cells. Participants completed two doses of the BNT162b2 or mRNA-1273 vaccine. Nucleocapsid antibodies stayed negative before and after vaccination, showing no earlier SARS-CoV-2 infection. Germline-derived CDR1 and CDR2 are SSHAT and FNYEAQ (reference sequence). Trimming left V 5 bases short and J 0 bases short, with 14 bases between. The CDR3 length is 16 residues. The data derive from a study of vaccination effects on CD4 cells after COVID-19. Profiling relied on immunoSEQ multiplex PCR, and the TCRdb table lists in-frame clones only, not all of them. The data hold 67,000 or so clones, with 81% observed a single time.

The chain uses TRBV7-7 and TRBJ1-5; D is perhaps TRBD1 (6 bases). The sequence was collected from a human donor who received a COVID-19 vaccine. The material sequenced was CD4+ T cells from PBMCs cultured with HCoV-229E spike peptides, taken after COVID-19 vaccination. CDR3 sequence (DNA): TGTGCCAGCAGCGTCGGGACAACCGTTAGCAATCAGCCCCAGCATTTT. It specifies CASSVGTTVSNQPQHF.